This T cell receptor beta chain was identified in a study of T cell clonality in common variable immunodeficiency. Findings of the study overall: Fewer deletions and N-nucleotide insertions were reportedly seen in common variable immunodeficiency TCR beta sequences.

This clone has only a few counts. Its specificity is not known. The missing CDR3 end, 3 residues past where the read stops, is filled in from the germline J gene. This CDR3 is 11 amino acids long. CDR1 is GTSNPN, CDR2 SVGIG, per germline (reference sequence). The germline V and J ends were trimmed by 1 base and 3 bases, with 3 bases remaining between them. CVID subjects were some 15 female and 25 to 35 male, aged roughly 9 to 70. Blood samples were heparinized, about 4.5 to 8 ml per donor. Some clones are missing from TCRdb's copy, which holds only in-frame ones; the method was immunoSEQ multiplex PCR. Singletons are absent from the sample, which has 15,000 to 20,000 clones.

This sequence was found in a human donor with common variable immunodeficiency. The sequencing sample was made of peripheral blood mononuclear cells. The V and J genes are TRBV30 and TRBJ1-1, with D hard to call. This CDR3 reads CAWSAYTEAFF. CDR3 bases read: TGTGCCTGGAGTGCCTACACTGAA.